One and the same sample provided the 15 T cell receptor beta chains below, sequenced in a study of blood T cell repertoires in COVID-19. Sequenced by immunoSEQ multiplex PCR; TCRdb stores in-frame clones only, minus some. Of tens of thousands of clones in the sample, approximately 86% were seen once. The sample consisted of peripheral blood. These TCRs come from a man aged 45-60 years with active or convalescent COVID-19.

This chain joins TRBV5-1 and TRBJ2-1; 7 nucleotides line up with TRBD2. CDR1 SGHRS and CDR2 YFSETQ come from the germline V gene. This CDR3 has 16 amino acids. J was trimmed by 2 bases and V by 5 bases; bases with no gene match: 10. The CDR3 DNA sequence: TGCGCCAGCAGAAGGGGCGGGAGTAGGGCCTACAATGAGCAGTTCTTC. It translates to CASRRGGSRAYNEQFF. Supplemented by reference TRBV5-1 and TRBJ2-1, the full variable domain reads KAGVTQTPRYLIKTRGQQVTLSCSPISGHRSVSWYQQTPGQGLQFLFEYFSETQRNKGNFPGRFSGRQFSNSRSEMNVSTLELGDSALYLCASRRGGSRAYNEQFFGPGTRLTVL.

The chain combines TRBV4-2 with TRBJ1-4; 9 nucleotides agree with TRBD1. V lost 2 bases to trimming and J lost 7 bases; unmatched junction nucleotides: 14. Germline V lookup: CDR1 LGHNA, CDR2 YNFKEQ. The length of the CDR3 is 18 residues. This chain's CDR3 is CASSQRIVGQGRGEKLFF. For the CDR3, the DNA is TGTGCCAGCAGCCAAAGGATCGTGGGACAGGGAAGAGGTGAAAAACTGTTTTTT.

This chain links TRBV7-9 with TRBJ1-2; a weak D match, TRBD1 (5 bases). In germline, CDR1 is SEHNR, CDR2 FQNEAQ (reference sequence). V was cut by 6 bases and J by 1 base, with 15 bases left in between. This CDR3 is 15 amino acids long. The CDR3, as DNA: TGTGCCAGCAGTTTTGGGACGGACTATAACTATGGCTACACCTTC. The encoded protein is CASSFGTDYNYGYTF.

The chain joins TRBV28 to TRBJ2-5; TRBD2 is a possible D gene (5 bases). CDR1 and CDR2 from the germline V gene are MDHEN and SYDVKM. The CDR3 length is 13 residues. V gave up 1 base and J gave up 5 bases, with 8 bases separating them. The CDR3 nucleotides read TGTGCCAGCAGTTTATTCGGGGTTGAGACCCAGTACTTC. This sequence encodes CASSLFGVETQYF.

DNA of the CDR3: TGCGCCAGCAGCTTACTAGGAGAACAAGAGACCCAGTACTTC. This translates into CASSLLGEQETQYF. The gene calls are TRBV5-1 and TRBJ2-5; tentatively, D is TRBD2 (5 bases). Trimming stripped 2 bases from V and 2 bases from J, with 10 bases between. CDR3 length: 14 amino acids. Germline values: CDR1 SGHRS, CDR2 YFSETQ.

Only one count was recorded for this clone. This chain joins TRBV5-8 and TRBJ2-5; no reliable D call. Trimming took off 4 bases at V and 0 bases at J, with 13 bases between the two ends. Germline values: CDR1 SGHTS, CDR2 YDEGEE. The CDR3 totals 15 residues. CDR3 bases: TGTGCCAGCAGCCCCCTCGGGTGGGACCAAGAGACCCAGTACTTC. As protein: CASSPLGWDQETQYF.

The rearrangement joins TRBV5-1 to TRBJ2-7, with 9 nucleotides matching TRBD2. The V and J ends lost 0 bases and 2 bases, in that order; junction bases with no gene match: 9. Germline CDR1 reads SGHRS; CDR2 reads YFSETQ. The CDR3 totals 17 residues. DNA of the CDR3: TGCGCCAGCAGCTTGGTGGGTAGCGGGAGAGGAGCCTACGAGCAGTACTTC. Encoded protein: CASSLVGSGRGAYEQYF.

This clone was counted only a few times. The chain uses TRBV11-2 and TRBJ2-7, with D maybe TRBD2 (6 bases). The germline gives CDR1 SGHAT, CDR2 FQNNGV. Trimming removed 5 bases from V and 7 bases from J, with 21 bases in between. The CDR3 runs to 15 residues. As DNA, the CDR3 is TGTGCCAGCAGCATCATGGGCGGGATGAGATTAGAGCAGTACTTC. Encoded protein: CASSIMGGMRLEQYF.

J is TRBJ1-3 and V is TRBV2; D is unclear. Germline values: CDR1 SNHLY, CDR2 FYNNEI. The CDR3 length is 13 residues. V lost 6 bases and J lost 0, with 6 bases in between. In DNA form, the CDR3 reads TGTGCCAGCAGGAGAATCTCTGGAAACACCATATATTTT. It encodes CASRRISGNTIYF. Based on the CDR3 plus reference TRBV2 and TRBJ1-3, the full variable domain is EPEVTQTPSHQVTQMGQEVILRCVPISNHLYFYWYRQILGQKVEFLVSFYNNEISEKSEIFDDQFSVERPDGSNFTLKIRSTKLEDSAMYFCASRRISGNTIYFGEGSWLTVV.

The V and J genes are TRBV7-2 and TRBJ2-7; D is undetermined. V was shortened by 3 bases and J by 0 bases, with 12 bases between the two germline ends. CDR3 length: 15 amino acids. Germline V lookup: CDR1 SGHTA, CDR2 FQGNSA. Here the CDR3 reads CASSFRVLSSYEQYF. The CDR3, as DNA: TGTGCCAGCAGCTTCCGGGTCCTAAGCTCCTACGAGCAGTACTTC.

Points on this clone: The junction differs from germline at one of its ends, possibly a read error. The chain joins TRBV28 to TRBJ2-4, with 7 bases matching TRBD2. CDR3 length: 12 amino acids. Germline CDR1 MDHEN, CDR2 SYDVKM. CDR3 in amino acids: CASSFTSGLPDF. The CDR3 nucleotides read TGTGCCAGCAGTTTCACCTCGGGACTACCCGACTTC.

The gene calls are TRBV18 and TRBJ1-2, with 12 bases that match TRBD1. Germline lookup yields CDR1 KGHSH and CDR2 LQKENI. The CDR3 loop spans 17 amino acids. Trimming at V came to 2 bases and at J to 4 bases, leaving 8 bases not matched to a gene. CDR3 DNA sequence: TGTGCCAGCTCACCATCCCCTGGGACAGGGGGCAGCTATGGCTACACCTTC. It specifies CASSPSPGTGGSYGYTF. Variable domain in full (rest from reference TRBV18 and TRBJ1-2): NAGVMQNPRHLVRRRGQEARLRCSPMKGHSHVYWYRQLPEEGLKFMVYLQKENIIDESGMPKERFSAEFPKEGPSILRIQQVVRGDSAAYFCASSPSPGTGGSYGYTFGSGTRLTVV.

The chain recombines TRBV18 with TRBJ2-5; TRBD2 matches 8 bases. The CDR3 sequence is 16 residues long. The V gene end was trimmed by 1 base and the J gene end by 1 base; junction bases not matched to a gene: 5. CDR1 and CDR2 (germline): KGHSH, LQKENI. CDR3 bases: TGTGCCAGCTCACCACTAGCGGGGACTCTCCAAGAGACCCAGTACTTC. Its protein is CASSPLAGTLQETQYF. The full variable domain, completed using reference TRBV18 and TRBJ2-5, is NAGVMQNPRHLVRRRGQEARLRCSPMKGHSHVYWYRQLPEEGLKFMVYLQKENIIDESGMPKERFSAEFPKEGPSILRIQQVVRGDSAAYFCASSPLAGTLQETQYFGPGTRLLVL.

The chain joins TRBV29-1 to TRBJ1-2; 8 nucleotides line up with TRBD1. Germline assignment: CDR1 SQVTM and CDR2 ANQGSEA. J was trimmed by 4 bases and V by 7 bases; bases with no gene match: 2. The CDR3 runs 11 residues. The CDR3 DNA is TGCAGCGGAGACAGGGGCTATGGCTACACCTTC. It specifies CSGDRGYGYTF.

This rearrangement joins TRBV5-1 to TRBJ1-4; D gene uncertain. The CDR3 has 13 amino acids. CDR1 is SGHRS and CDR2 is YFSETQ in the germline V gene. V gave up 4 bases and J gave up 7 bases, with 11 bases separating them. CDR3 DNA sequence: TGCGCCAGCAGCGTCAGTGGCCGTGAAAAACTGTTTTTT. Translating gives CASSVSGREKLFF.